A single sample gave rise to the 12 T cell receptor beta chains below, sequenced in a study of radiotherapy plus CTLA-4 blockade in lung cancer. Sequenced by immunoSEQ multiplex PCR; TCRdb stores in-frame clones only, minus some. This sample has 80,000 or so clones, with 78% found just once. The source material was peripheral blood, sampled from a patient treated with radiotherapy plus ipilimumab. These receptors were collected from a human donor with non-small cell lung cancer who had a partial response to radiotherapy plus ipilimumab. Some clones in this sample may be carry-over from other donors' samples.

This clone is a singleton in its sample. The V and J genes are TRBV7-9 and TRBJ2-3; 11 bases agree with TRBD2. With V trimmed by 7 bases and J by 4 bases, 16 bases remained unmatched. CDR3 length: 18 amino acids. Looked up from germline, CDR1 is SEHNR and CDR2 is FQNEAQ (reference sequence). CDR3 sequence reads: CASTLGVYSGGASDTQYF. CDR3 nucleotides: TGTGCCAGCACCTTGGGGGTATATAGCGGGGGGGCTTCAGATACGCAGTATTTT.

Of note for this clone: One junction end does not reproduce the germline sequence, and a read error may be involved. The chain links TRBV7-6 to TRBJ2-1; 11 positions match TRBD2. The CDR3 is 14 residues long. Germline CDR1 reads SGHVS; CDR2 reads FNYEAQ. The CDR3 bases are TGTGCCAGCAGCTCCGGGACTAGCGGTGAAAGGTTGATCTTC. The encoded protein is CASSSGTSGERLIF.

The V call is TRBV7-9, the J call TRBJ1-3; possibly TRBD1 for D (5 bases). V gave up 5 bases and J gave up 0 bases, with 17 bases separating them. Germline-derived CDR1 and CDR2 are SEHNR and FQNEAQ (reference sequence). This CDR3 has 17 residues. In DNA form, the CDR3 reads TGTGCCAGCAGCCCCGTGGGGGGTCCAGTCTCTGGAAACACCATATATTTT. Translated, it gives CASSPVGGPVSGNTIYF.

This clone was recorded once. V usage is TRBV28 and J usage is TRBJ2-7, with TRBD1 as a possible D gene (5 bases). The CDR3 covers 14 residues. Germline assignment: CDR1 MDHEN and CDR2 SYDVKM. V was pared by 2 bases and J by 6 bases, with 14 bases between. For the CDR3, the DNA is TGTGCCAGCAGTTTACGAAGACAGACCTCCGAGCAGTACTTC. Translated, it gives CASSLRRQTSEQYF.

The rearrangement uses TRBV27 and TRBJ2-3, with D hard to call. The CDR3 runs to 13 residues. Trimming stripped 0 bases from V and 9 bases from J, with 10 bases between. Germline values: CDR1 MNHEY, CDR2 SMNVEV (reference sequence). The chain's CDR3 is CASSLSAVGTQYF. The CDR3 DNA reads as TGTGCCAGCAGTTTATCGGCGGTCGGCACGCAGTATTTT.

V gene TRBV27 combines with J gene TRBJ2-1; 8 bases line up with TRBD2. The CDR3 totals 15 residues. Trimming cost V 5 bases and J 4 bases; bases outside gene matches: 7. Germline assignment: CDR1 MNHEY and CDR2 SMNVEV (reference sequence). The CDR3 DNA sequence: TGTGCCAGCAGTCCGATTTTAGCGGGATACAATGAGCAGTTCTTC. Its translation: CASSPILAGYNEQFF.

This chain joins TRBV6-5 and TRBJ1-6; 7 nucleotides align to TRBD1. The length of the CDR3 is 13 residues. V trimming: 10 bases; J trimming: 10 bases; junction bases outside the gene matches: 10. CDR1 and CDR2 from the germline V gene are MNHEY and SVGAGI. The CDR3 sequence: CATRTGGHSPLHF. As DNA, the CDR3 is TGTGCCACGCGGACAGGAGGTCACTCACCCCTCCACTTT.

This clone was detected only a few times. The rearrangement joins TRBV25-1 to TRBJ1-6; 7 bases agree with TRBD1. The CDR3 is 15 residues long. Germline CDR1 reads MGHDK; CDR2 reads SYGVNS. J gave up 11 bases and V 3 bases, and 10 bases lay outside the gene matches. The DNA of the CDR3 is TGTGCCAGCAGTGATGTACAGGGGAACTCGGCACCCCTCCACTTT. This encodes CASSDVQGNSAPLHF. Full variable domain (missing parts from reference TRBV25-1 and TRBJ1-6): EADIYQTPRYLVIGTGKKITLECSQTMGHDKMYWYQQDPGMELHLIHYSYGVNSTEKGDLSSESTVSRIRTEHFPLTLESARPSHTSQYLCASSDVQGNSAPLHFGNGTRLTVT.

The rearrangement joins TRBV11-2 to TRBJ2-1, with 9 positions matching TRBD1. Germline trimming cut 3 bases from V and 5 bases from J; bases unmatched to any gene: 8. This CDR3 region has 16 residues. Germline values: CDR1 SGHAT, CDR2 FQNNGV. The CDR3 coding sequence is TGTGCCAGCAGCTTCTCCAGGACAGGGGTCGACAATGAGCAGTTCTTC. As protein: CASSFSRTGVDNEQFF.

The chain carries TRBV5-1 and TRBJ2-7; TRBD2 matches 9 bases. After removal of 7 bases from V and 3 bases from J, the junction contained 8 bases not matched to a gene. The CDR3 contains 14 residues. Germline CDR1 is SGHRS and CDR2 is YFSETQ. The DNA of the CDR3 is TGCGCCAGCCGTCTAACTAGCGGGTACTACGAGCAGTACTTC. As protein: CASRLTSGYYEQYF.

This clone was found a few times. The V and J genes are TRBV7-9 and TRBJ1-4, with D unclear. This CDR3 is built from 15 residues. CDR1 and CDR2 from the germline V gene are SEHNR and FQNEAQ (reference sequence). With 3 bases removed from V and 5 bases from J, the gap between germline ends came to 13 bases. CDR3: CASSFGKDANEKLFF. The CDR3 DNA sequence: TGTGCCAGCAGCTTCGGGAAAGATGCAAATGAAAAACTGTTTTTT.

V usage is TRBV19 and J usage is TRBJ2-7, with D unresolved. Trimming stripped 5 bases from V and 1 base from J, with 9 bases between. The CDR3 runs 13 residues. Germline V gene lookup returns CDR1 LNHDA and CDR2 SQIVND (reference sequence). CDR3 coding DNA: TGTGCCAGTAGTGCCAGATTATCCTACGAGCAGTACTTC. Translating gives CASSARLSYEQYF.